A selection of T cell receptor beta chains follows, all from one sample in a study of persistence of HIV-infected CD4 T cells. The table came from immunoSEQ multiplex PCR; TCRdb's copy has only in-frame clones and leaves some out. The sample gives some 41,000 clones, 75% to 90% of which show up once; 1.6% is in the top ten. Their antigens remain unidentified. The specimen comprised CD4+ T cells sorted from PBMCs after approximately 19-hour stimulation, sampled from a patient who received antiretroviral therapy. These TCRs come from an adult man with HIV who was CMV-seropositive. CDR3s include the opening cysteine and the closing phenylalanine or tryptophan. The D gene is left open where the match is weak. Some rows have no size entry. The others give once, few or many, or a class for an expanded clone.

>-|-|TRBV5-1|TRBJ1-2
CASSLPGGYGYTF
TGCGCCAGCAGCTTACCCGGGGGCTATGGCTACACCTTC
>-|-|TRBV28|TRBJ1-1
CASSLTMGNAEAFF
TGTGCCAGCAGTTTGACGATGGGCAACGCTGAAGCTTTCTTT
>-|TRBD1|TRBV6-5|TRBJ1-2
CATERGQEVNGYTF
TGTGCCACAGAGCGGGGACAGGAGGTAAACGGCTACACCTTC
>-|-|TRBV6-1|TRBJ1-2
CASSERNYGYTF
TGTGCCAGCAGTGAACGGAACTATGGCTACACCTTC
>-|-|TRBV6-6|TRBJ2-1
CAGSYFESSYNEQFF
TGTGCCGGCAGTTACTTTGAGAGCTCCTACAATGAGCAGTTCTTC
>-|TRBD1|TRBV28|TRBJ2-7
CASREQGSSYEQYF
TGTGCCAGCAGGGAACAGGGGAGCTCCTACGAGCAGTACTTC
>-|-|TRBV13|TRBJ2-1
CASSFRGIVGEQFF
TGTGCCAGCAGCTTTAGGGGAATCGTTGGTGAGCAGTTCTTC
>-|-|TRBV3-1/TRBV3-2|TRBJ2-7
CASSQGRALRVYEQYF
TGTGCCAGCAGCCAAGGTCGGGCCCTGAGGGTCTACGAGCAGTACTTC
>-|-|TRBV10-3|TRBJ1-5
CAISEGGFGNQPQHF
TGTGCCATCAGTGAAGGAGGGTTTGGCAATCAGCCCCAGCATTTT
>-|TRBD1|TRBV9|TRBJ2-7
CASSVEKEAGGQGGYEQYF
TGTGCCAGCAGCGTAGAGAAGGAGGCAGGGGGCCAGGGGGGCTACGAGCAGTACTTC
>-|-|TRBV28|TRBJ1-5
CASSPQGRGNQPQHF
TGTGCCAGCAGTCCACAGGGTAGGGGCAATCAGCCCCAGCATTTT
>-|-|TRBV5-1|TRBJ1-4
CASSLGGADEKLFF
TGCGCCAGCAGCTTGGGAGGGGCGGATGAAAAACTGTTTTTT
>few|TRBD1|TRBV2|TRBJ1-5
CASTGMGQGAGQPQHF
TGTGCCAGCACGGGAATGGGACAGGGGGCCGGTCAGCCCCAGCATTTT
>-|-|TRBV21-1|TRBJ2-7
CASSTSGQFYEQYF
TGTGCCAGCAGCACGTCGGGACAGTTCTACGAGCAGTACTTC
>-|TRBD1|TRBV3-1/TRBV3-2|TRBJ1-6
CASSLGTANNSPLHF
TGTGCCAGCAGCCTTGGGACAGCTAATAATTCACCCCTCCACTTT
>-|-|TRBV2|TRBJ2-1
CASSEEGLGGNEQFF
TGTGCCAGCAGTGAAGAGGGGCTGGGAGGCAATGAGCAGTTCTTC